Listed below are T cell receptor beta chains from one sample, sequenced in a study of beta chain features in type 1 diabetes. Method: immunoSEQ multiplex PCR; TCRdb's copy keeps in-frame clones and lacks some. The top ten hold 0.55% to 0.75% of the sample, which has approximately 160,000 clones, approximately 8.1% seen once. Sequenced input: central memory CD4+ T cells from blood. All receptors derive from a man between 18 and 35 years old in good health. CDR3s include the opening cysteine and the closing phenylalanine or tryptophan. Each record gives: D gene, J gene, clone size, V gene, CDR3 DNA, CDR3 protein. A D gene is named only where the DNA matches it firmly. Where a row states a size, it is once, few, many or the class of an expanded clone; other rows omit it.

TRBD2 TRBJ2-5 few TRBV7-8 TGTGCCAGCAAGCCTAGCGGGAGAGAAGAGACCCAGTACTTC CASKPSGREETQYF
NA TRBJ2-1 NA TRBV4-2 TGTGCCAGCAGCTACGACCCTAGCTCCTACAATGAGCAGTTCTTC CASSYDPSSYNEQFF
NA TRBJ2-5 many TRBV7-2 TGTGCCAGCCGTTCAGCGGAGACCCAGTACTTC CASRSAETQYF
NA TRBJ1-1 NA TRBV11-1 TGTGCCAGCAGCTCCCAGGAGGGGACTGAAGCTTTCTTT CASSSQEGTEAFF
TRBD1 TRBJ2-2 NA TRBV7-6 TGTGCCAGCAGCTCGGGACAGTACACCGGGGAGCTGTTTTTT CASSSGQYTGELFF
NA TRBJ1-6 few TRBV9 TGTGCCAGCAGCGGACTGGTCGAGAATTCACCCCTCCACTTT CASSGLVENSPLHF
NA TRBJ2-1 NA TRBV5-6 TGTGCCAGCAGCTGGCGAGGTGGGCTGTCGGGATTCTTC CASSWRGGLSGFF
TRBD1 TRBJ2-3 few TRBV28 TGTGCCAGCAGTCCCACAGGGGGGCCCGCCGCATCAAATACGCAGTATTTT CASSPTGGPAASNTQYF
NA TRBJ2-7 NA TRBV2 TGTGCCAGCAGTTTGACGGACTTCTACGAGCAGTACTTC CASSLTDFYEQYF
NA TRBJ1-2 few TRBV25-1 TGTGCCAGCAGTGTAGGAGGGGACTATGGCTACACCTTC CASSVGGDYGYTF
TRBD2 TRBJ2-1 few TRBV30 TGTGCCTGGAGTGGTGCGGGGGGTGGGGAGCAGTTCTTC CAWSGAGGGEQFF
TRBD2 TRBJ2-7 NA TRBV6-1 TGTGCCAGCAGTGAATCGGGGGGACTGACCTACGAGCAGTACTTC CASSESGGLTYEQYF
NA TRBJ2-1 few TRBV4-2 TGTGCCAGCAGCCAAACCATGGCGGGTGGACGGGGTGACAATGAGCAGTTCTTC CASSQTMAGGRGDNEQFF
NA TRBJ2-5 NA TRBV19 TGTGCCAGTAGTATAGGAGCGGGTGTACAAGAGACCCAGTACTTC CASSIGAGVQETQYF
NA TRBJ1-5 NA TRBV4-3 TGCGCCAGCAGCCAGGGACAAAATCAGCCCCAGCATTTT CASSQGQNQPQHF
NA TRBJ2-3 NA TRBV7-2 TGTGCCAGCAGCCCCCGACGGAGCGCAGATACGCAGTATTTT CASSPRRSADTQYF
NA TRBJ2-1 many TRBV5-4 TGTGCCAGCAGCGTCGCTACCCCTAATTCCTACAATGAGCAGTTCTTC CASSVATPNSYNEQFF
TRBD1 TRBJ2-5 few TRBV10-3 TGTGCCATCAGTGGGGACAGGGGAGGATGGGAGACCCAGTACTTC CAISGDRGGWETQYF
TRBD1 TRBJ2-1 NA TRBV7-3 TGTGCCAGCAGCTTCCCACTTGCAGGGGGCAACGAGCAGTTCTTC CASSFPLAGGNEQFF
NA TRBJ2-3 few TRBV18 TGTGCCAGCTCACCACCTTCAGGCACAGATACGCAGTATTTT CASSPPSGTDTQYF
TRBD1 TRBJ2-7 few TRBV9 TGTGCCAGCAGCGGCCGGGACAGCGCCTACGAGCAGTACTTC CASSGRDSAYEQYF
NA TRBJ2-1 NA TRBV19 TGTGCCAGTATTCCTACCAACGGGAATTACAATGAGCAGTTCTTC CASIPTNGNYNEQFF
TRBD1 TRBJ2-5 many TRBV9 TGTGCCAGCAGCGTAGGTCTCAGGGGGCACGAGACCCAGTACTTC CASSVGLRGHETQYF
NA TRBJ2-6 NA TRBV25-1 TGTGCCAGCAGCGGAGCCGGTGGGGCCAACGTCCTGACTTTC CASSGAGGANVLTF
NA TRBJ1-1 few TRBV11-2 TGTGCCAGCAGGCAGGGGATGAACACTGAAGCTTTCTTT CASRQGMNTEAFF
TRBD2 TRBJ2-6 NA TRBV10-3 TGTGCCATCAGTGACCCTGGACTAGCGGGATTGGACGGGGCCAACGTCCTGACTTTC CAISDPGLAGLDGANVLTF